What follows are 15 T cell receptor beta chains derived from one specimen sequenced in a study of T cell repertoires in cytomegalovirus infection. TCRdb re-called the reads through MiXCR, storing one row per CDR3 protein. The repertoire has around 550,000 distinct CDR3 sequences, more than 25% of them found once; the top ten carry less than 15%. Sequenced sample: PBMCs. Receptors were obtained from a human donor in good health (CMV status not recorded). Some clones in this sample may be carry-over from other donors' samples.

The chain employs TRBV11-3 and TRBJ1-2; D unresolved. Trimming pared 1 base from V and 2 bases from J, leaving 5 bases between. The CDR3 is 13 residues long. Per germline, CDR1 SGHNT and CDR2 YENEEA. CDR3 region: CASSLVKNYGYTF. The CDR3 DNA reads as TGTGCCAGCAGCTTAGTAAAAAACTATGGCTACACCTTC. Full variable domain (missing parts from reference TRBV11-3 and TRBJ1-2): EAGVVQSPRYKIIEKKQPVAFWCNPISGHNTLYWYLQNLGQGPELLIRYENEEAVDDSQLPKDRFSAERLKGVDSTLKIQPAELGDSAVYLCASSLVKNYGYTFGSGTRLTVV.

This clonotype was observed a few times. The rearrangement uses TRBV15 and TRBJ2-3; possible D gene TRBD1, 5 bases. CDR1 LNHNV and CDR2 YYDKDF come from the germline V gene (reference sequence). The CDR3 is 14 residues long. The V and J ends lost 1 base and 2 bases respectively, with 7 bases between them. This chain's CDR3 is CATSRVGLTDTQYF. The CDR3 nucleotides are TGTGCCACCAGCAGAGTGGGGCTCACAGATACGCAGTATTTT.

J is TRBJ2-7 and V is TRBV4-1; D is unclear. The CDR3 consists of 15 residues. V lost 0 bases, J lost 0 bases, and 9 bases lay in between. Germline lookup yields CDR1 MGHRA and CDR2 YSYEKL. The DNA for the CDR3 is TGCGCCAGCAGCCAAGATGCCGCCGGCTCCTACGAGCAGTACTTC. Encoded protein: CASSQDAAGSYEQYF.

This clonotype turned up a few times. The chain combines TRBV28 with TRBJ2-2; tentative D call: TRBD2 (5 bases). The CDR3 is 12 amino acids. CDR1 and CDR2 from the germline V gene are MDHEN and SYDVKM. The ends were cut back, 8 bases at V and 5 bases at J, with 9 bases in the middle. CDR3 nucleotides: TGTGCCAGCCTCGGGGTTACCGGGGAGCTGTTTTTT. Translated: CASLGVTGELFF.

This clonotype was detected only a few times. The chain is built from TRBV5-5 and TRBJ2-1; no definite D call. V shed 7 bases and J shed 5 bases, with 10 bases lying between them. The CDR3 has 12 amino acids. Germline CDR1 reads SGHKS; CDR2 reads YYEKEE (reference sequence). CDR3 in amino acids: CASLFGDNEQFF. The CDR3 DNA follows: TGTGCCAGCCTTTTTGGGGACAATGAGCAGTTCTTC.

The chain uses TRBV7-8 and TRBJ2-1; maybe TRBD2 (5 bases). V was clipped by 3 bases and J by 4 bases, with 7 bases between them. Looked up from germline, CDR1 is SGHVS and CDR2 is FQNEAQ. There are 13 residues in the CDR3. The CDR3 coding sequence is TGTGCCAGCAGCTTGAGGGAGTACAATGAGCAGTTCTTC. Its protein is CASSLREYNEQFF.

This clonotype showed up many times. The V call is TRBV7-8, the J call TRBJ2-4; TRBD2 matches 13 bases. V dropped 4 bases and J dropped 6; count of bases not matched to a gene: 9. This CDR3 has 17 residues. Germline V gene data show CDR1 as SGHVS and CDR2 as FQNEAQ. The CDR3 region has the DNA TGTGCCAGCAGCTGGCGGACTAGCGGGAGTCTCTTAAACATTCAGTACTTC. This encodes CASSWRTSGSLLNIQYF. The complete variable domain, with remaining parts taken from reference TRBV7-8 and TRBJ2-4, reads GAGVSQSPRYKVAKRGQDVALRCDPISGHVSLFWYQQALGQGPEFLTYFQNEAQLDKSGLPSDRFFAERPEGSVSTLKIQRTQQEDSAVYLCASSWRTSGSLLNIQYFGAGTRLSVL.

The chain carries TRBV6-5 and TRBJ2-3; TRBD2 aligns across 10 bases. V shed 8 bases, J shed 2 bases, and the junction held 7 bases outside the gene matches. The CDR3 runs 15 residues. CDR1 is MNHEY, CDR2 SVGAGI, per germline. CDR3 in DNA: TGTGCCAGCCGAAGCGGGAGGGCCTACACAGATACGCAGTATTTT. It is translated as CASRSGRAYTDTQYF.

This clonotype was detected many times. The CDR3: CSARGRRDYEQYF. The DNA of the CDR3 is TGCAGTGCTAGAGGACGTAGGGACTACGAGCAGTACTTC. This sequence joins TRBV20-1 and TRBJ2-7; D is uncertain. Trimming took off 1 base at V and 3 bases at J, with 10 bases between the two ends. The CDR3 spans 13 residues. The germline V gene encodes CDR1 DFQATT and CDR2 SNEGSKA (reference sequence).

This clonotype has ten or more counts. This rearrangement joins TRBV7-6 to TRBJ2-5, with 7 nucleotides matching TRBD1. Germline V CDR1 and CDR2: SGHVS, FNYEAQ. The ends lost 5 bases at V and 4 bases at J; junction bases unmatched: 10. This CDR3 contains 15 residues. CDR3 loop: CASSLRDSFGETQYF. DNA of the CDR3: TGTGCCAGCAGCCTACGGGACAGTTTTGGAGAGACCCAGTACTTC. Supplemented by reference TRBV7-6 and TRBJ2-5, the full variable domain reads GAGVSQSPRYKVTKRGQDVALRCDPISGHVSLYWYRQALGQGPEFLTYFNYEAQQDKSGLPNDRFSAERPEGSISTLTIQRTEQRDSAMYRCASSLRDSFGETQYFGPGTRLLVL.

This sequence joins TRBV5-6 and TRBJ2-4; D uncertain. The germline V gene encodes CDR1 SGHDT and CDR2 YYEEEE. CDR3 length: 15 amino acids. Between the trimmed V and J ends, which lost 4 bases and 0 bases, there was a span of 11 bases. CDR3 DNA sequence: TGTGCCAGCAGCCTCTCGGTAATAGCCAAAAACATTCAGTACTTC. The encoded protein is CASSLSVIAKNIQYF.

The chain carries TRBV3-1 and TRBJ2-5; TRBD2 aligns across 9 bases. Per germline, CDR1 LGHDT and CDR2 YNNKEL (reference sequence). CDR3 length: 16 residues. The V gene end was trimmed by 0 bases and the J gene end by 2 bases; junction bases not matched to a gene: 4. The DNA of the CDR3 is TGTGCCAGCAGCCAAGATTCCCTAGCGGGGCAAGAGACCCAGTACTTC. As protein: CASSQDSLAGQETQYF.

This clonotype was detected a few times. The gene calls are TRBV23-1 and TRBJ2-7; D remains ambiguous. Being an ORF, TRBV23-1 has a function that is uncertain. V was shortened by 2 bases and J by 3 bases, with 11 bases between the two germline ends. The CDR3 loop spans 14 amino acids. The DNA for the CDR3 is TGCGCCAGCAGTCAAACGACAAGAGACTACGAGCAGTACTTC. Its translation: CASSQTTRDYEQYF.

CDR3 in amino acids: CASSASVASQPQHF. Written as DNA, the CDR3 is TGTGCCAGCAGCGCCTCGGTCGCCTCTCAGCCCCAGCATTTT. The chain carries TRBV2 and TRBJ1-5, with D unresolved. Germline CDR1 SNHLY, CDR2 FYNNEI. Trimming cost V 6 bases and J 6 bases, with 15 bases left between them. The CDR3 has 14 amino acids.

V and J are TRBV4-1 and TRBJ2-6; 10 bases match TRBD1. The CDR3 sequence is 18 residues long. Trimming cost V 2 bases and J 1 base; bases outside gene matches: 5. Germline assignment: CDR1 MGHRA and CDR2 YSYEKL. CDR3 bases: TGCGCCAGCAGCCAACCGGGACAGGGGTCTTCTGGGGCCAACGTCCTGACTTTC. Amino acids: CASSQPGQGSSGANVLTF.